This T cell receptor beta chain derives from a study of cytomegalovirus exposure and HLA in healthy donors. Study findings and constraints: Reportedly, fewer N-insertions than the approximately 700-donor mean appeared in an Asian-associated ancestry cluster in a later analysis. Rare TCR sequences dominated, though some public TCRs recurred in many donors. The classifier reportedly diagnosed cytomegalovirus status with high specificity and sensitivity.

PCR was performed using 60 Vbeta and 13 Jbeta primers. Sequenced by immunoSEQ multiplex PCR; TCRdb stores in-frame clones only, minus some. The profile shows about 200,000 clones, about 82% of them singletons. As regards this clone: Its antigen is unknown.

V shed 4 bases, J shed 2 bases, and the junction held 4 bases outside the gene matches. CDR3 length: 15 amino acids. The germline gives CDR1 LGHNA, CDR2 YSLEER. The chain uses TRBV4-3 and TRBJ2-7; 11 bases are a match to TRBD1. This clonotype originated in a young man in good health and CMV-seronegative. Sample: PBMCs. The CDR3 DNA reads TGCGCCAGCAGCCGGACAGGGGGCGCAGCCTACGAGCAGTACTTC. Protein product: CASSRTGGAAYEQYF.